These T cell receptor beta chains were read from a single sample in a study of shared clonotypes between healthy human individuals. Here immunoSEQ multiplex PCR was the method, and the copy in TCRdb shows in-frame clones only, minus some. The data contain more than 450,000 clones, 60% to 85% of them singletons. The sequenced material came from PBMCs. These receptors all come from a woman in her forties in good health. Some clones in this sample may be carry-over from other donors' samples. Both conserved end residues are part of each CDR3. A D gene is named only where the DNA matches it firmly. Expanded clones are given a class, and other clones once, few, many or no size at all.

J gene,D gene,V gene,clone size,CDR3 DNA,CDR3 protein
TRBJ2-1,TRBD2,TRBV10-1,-,TGCGCCAGCAGGGGGGGACTAGCGGTCTTTTTAGAGCAGTTCTTC,CASRGGLAVFLEQFF
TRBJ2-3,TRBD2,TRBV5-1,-,TGCGCCAGCAGCTTGGACGGCGGGAGGGGCACAGATACGCAGTATTTT,CASSLDGGRGTDTQYF
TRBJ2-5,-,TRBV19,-,TGTGCCACCCAAGTGGGGCACACCACGACTCAAGAGACCCAGTACTTC,CATQVGHTTTQETQYF
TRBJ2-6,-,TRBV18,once,TGTGCCAGCTCACCTCAGGCAGGGGCCAACGTCCTGACTTTC,CASSPQAGANVLTF
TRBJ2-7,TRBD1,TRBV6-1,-,TGTGCCAGCAGTGAAATGGGACAGGGGTTCTACGAGCAGTACTTC,CASSEMGQGFYEQYF
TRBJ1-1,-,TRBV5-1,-,TGCGCCAGCAGCTCCTACCAGAGGCCCCATGATGAAGCTTTCTTT,CASSSYQRPHDEAFF
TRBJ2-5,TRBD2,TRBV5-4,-,TGTGCCAGCAGCTCAAAAATAGCGGGGGGGGAGACCCAGTACTTC,CASSSKIAGGETQYF
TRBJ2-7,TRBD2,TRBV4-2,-,TGTGCCAGCAGCTTGGGGCTAGCGGGAATCTACGAGCAGTACTTC,CASSLGLAGIYEQYF
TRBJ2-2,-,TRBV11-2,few,TGTGCCAGCAGCGATTTCGGGCGGGTTGGGGGCGGGGAGCTGTTTTTT,CASSDFGRVGGGELFF
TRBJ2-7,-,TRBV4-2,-,TGTGCCAGCAGCCATGTTGTAGCGGCCAGCTCCTACGAGCAGTACTTC,CASSHVVAASSYEQYF
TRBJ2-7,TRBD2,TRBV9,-,TGTGCCAGCAAGTGGACTAGCGGGACCGAGCAGTACTTC,CASKWTSGTEQYF
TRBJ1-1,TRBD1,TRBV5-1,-,TGCGCCAGCAGCTTCGGGACAGGGAACACTGAAGCTTTCTTT,CASSFGTGNTEAFF
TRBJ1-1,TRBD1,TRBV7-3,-,TGTGCCAGCAGAGAACGGACAGGGCACACTGAAGCTTTCTTT,CASRERTGHTEAFF
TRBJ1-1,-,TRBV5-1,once,TGCGCCAGCAGCTTGGGACTGAACACTGAAGCTTTCTTT,CASSLGLNTEAFF
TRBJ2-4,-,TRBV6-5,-,TGTGCCAGCGGGCCAAGCTTAGCCAAAAACATTCAGTACTTC,CASGPSLAKNIQYF
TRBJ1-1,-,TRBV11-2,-,TGTGCCAGCAGCTTACCTTCTTTAGTTGAAGCTTTCTTT,CASSLPSLVEAFF
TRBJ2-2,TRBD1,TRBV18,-,TGTGCCAGCTCACTGCGGACAGGAGACACCGGGGAGCTGTTTTTT,CASSLRTGDTGELFF
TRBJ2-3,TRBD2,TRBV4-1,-,TGCGCCAGCAGCCAAGCCCGGGGCGGGAGGGCCAAGTATTTT,CASSQARGGRAKYF
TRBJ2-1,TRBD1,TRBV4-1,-,TGCGCCAGCAGCCGACGGGACAGGGAGGGTGAGCAGTTCTTC,CASSRRDREGEQFF
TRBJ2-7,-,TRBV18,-,TGTGCCAGCTCACCAGCCGGGACTTCCTCCTACGAGCAGTACTTC,CASSPAGTSSYEQYF
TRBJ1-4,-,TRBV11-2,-,TGTGCCAGCAGCTTAGGGGTGGGGGATCGGCTGTTTTTT,CASSLGVGDRLFF
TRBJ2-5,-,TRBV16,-,TGTGCCAGCAGCCAATACGCGGAAGAGACCCAGTACTTC,CASSQYAEETQYF
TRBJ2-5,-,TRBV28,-,TGTGCCAGCAGTTTATTGGAAGAGACCCAGTACTTC,CASSLLEETQYF
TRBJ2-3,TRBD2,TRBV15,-,TGTGCCACCAGAGTACCCCTCGGGAGCGGGAGGAACGCAGATACGCAGTATTTT,CATRVPLGSGRNADTQYF
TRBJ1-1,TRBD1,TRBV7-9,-,TGTGCCAGCAGCACAGGGGATTGGTGGACTGAAGCTTTCTTT,CASSTGDWWTEAFF
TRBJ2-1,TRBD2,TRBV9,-,TGTGCCAGCAGCGTAGAACCGGGACTAGCGGGAGGGAGCTCCTACAATGAGCAGTTCTTC,CASSVEPGLAGGSSYNEQFF
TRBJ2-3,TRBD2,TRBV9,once,TGTGCCAGCAGCGTAGAGAGCGGGAGGGCCGGCGGGGCGCAGTATTTT,CASSVESGRAGGAQYF
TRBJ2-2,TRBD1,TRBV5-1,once,TGCGCCAGCAGCGACAACAGGGGGACGGGCGGGGAGCTGTTTTTT,CASSDNRGTGGELFF